What follows describes a single T cell receptor beta chain. How the authors handled the data: The assay estimated nucleated cells by amplifying reference gene primers. Profiled with immunoSEQ multiplex PCR; TCRdb holds only in-frame clones, not every one. That table gives V, J and clone size, and the DNA gave D and trimming. The sample lists fewer than 350,000 clones, 90% occurring once. This sample stems from a study of blood T cell repertoires in COVID-19. Study as a whole: T cells, B-cell-depleted T cells, or PBMCs supplied cDNA or gDNA.

The CDR3 contains 17 residues. The J segment lost 7 bases and the V segment lost 1 base, leaving 9 bases of the junction unmatched. The V gene's germline CDR1 is LNHNV and CDR2 YYDKDF (reference sequence). Ages ranged from about 18 to 89 years, with residence in more than 20 US areas. Which cohort a participant joined came from the clinical history participants gave. This rearrangement joins TRBV15 to TRBJ1-5; 11 nucleotides match TRBD1. This TCR derives from a woman under 30 with acute COVID-19. Sequencing was performed on PBMCs or T cells enriched from blood (not recorded which). As DNA, the CDR3 is TGTGCCACCAGCAGAGTCTCTCCGGACAGGGGGCGGCAGCCCCAGCATTTT. It translates to CATSRVSPDRGRQPQHF.